This T cell receptor (beta chain) originates from a study of control samples from healthy donors and cancer patients. The CDR3 is made up of 13 amino acids. CDR1 LGHDT and CDR2 YNNKEL come from the germline V gene (reference sequence). Trimming stripped 0 bases from V and 9 bases from J, with 9 bases between. Method: immunoSEQ multiplex PCR; TCRdb's copy keeps in-frame clones and lacks some. The sample shows fewer than 90,000 clones, roughly 84% of them seen only once. This chain links TRBV3-1 (or the pseudogene TRBV3-2) with TRBJ2-1, with D uncertain. The receptor comes from a woman between 50 and 59 years old in good health. The specimen was blood. CDR3 amino acids: CASSQDSGSEQFF. In nucleotides, the CDR3 is TGTGCCAGCAGCCAAGACAGTGGCTCTGAGCAGTTCTTC.